This TCR beta chain came from a study of beta chain features in type 1 diabetes. General study findings and limits: For Type 1 diabetes patients, all four CD4+ subsets carried TCRB CDR3s that were moderately but significantly shorter.

As to this clone: The target antigen is unknown.

The CDR3 contains 13 residues. Deletions cut 9 bases from V and 11 bases from J, with 22 bases between. Germline-derived CDR1 and CDR2 are MDHEN and SYDVKM. Expressed TCRB transcripts were sequenced after all isolated RNA was converted to cDNA. Profiling relied on immunoSEQ multiplex PCR, and the TCRdb table lists in-frame clones only, not all of them. The sample includes 600,000 or so clones, roughly an eighth seen only once; the top ten take 0.04%. The sequenced sample was naive CD4+ T cells from blood. V is TRBV28 and J is TRBJ1-2, with a weak D call TRBD1 (6 bases). The source is a man between 18 and 35 years old with type 1 diabetes. The CDR3 loop reads CASYDRSSPGYTF. CDR3 bases: TGTGCCAGTTACGACAGGTCCTCCCCCGGATACACCTTC.